One and the same sample provided the 2 T cell receptor beta chains below, sequenced in a study of blood T cell repertoires in COVID-19. Measured with immunoSEQ multiplex PCR; TCRdb has only the in-frame clones, and not every one. The sample consists of approximately 300,000 clones, 90% of them appearing once. Sequenced sample: peripheral blood. These receptors were collected from a woman in her thirties or forties with COVID-19, enrolled during active disease.

The V gene is TRBV7-2, the J gene TRBJ2-7; TRBD2 might be the D (7 bases). The CDR3 extends over 16 amino acids. The germline V gene encodes CDR1 SGHTA and CDR2 FQGNSA. Trimming cost V 4 bases and J 3 bases, with 19 bases left between them. The CDR3 coding sequence is TGTGCCAGCAGCTCCGAGCCGGGAGGCAGGGGCTACGAGCAGTACTTC. Translated: CASSSEPGGRGYEQYF.

The rearrangement joins TRBV7-2 to TRBJ1-5, with a weak D call TRBD1 (5 bases). Germline CDR1 reads SGHTA; CDR2 reads FQGNSA. The CDR3 runs to 16 residues. Trimming pared 5 bases from V and 2 bases from J, leaving 16 bases between. The CDR3 loop is CASSPLIREGNQPQHF. Here the CDR3 DNA reads TGTGCCAGCAGCCCGCTAATCAGGGAGGGCAATCAGCCCCAGCATTTT. Filled out from reference TRBV7-2 and TRBJ1-5, the complete variable domain reads GAGVSQSPSNKVTEKGKDVELRCDPISGHTALYWYRQSLGQGLEFLIYFQGNSAPDKSGLPSDRFSAERTGGSVSTLTIQRTQQEDSAVYLCASSPLIREGNQPQHFGDGTRLSIL.